The rows below give T cell receptor beta chains drawn from one sample of a study of blood T cell repertoires in COVID-19. The assay was immunoSEQ multiplex PCR, and TCRdb's table has in-frame clones only and misses some. The sample comprises 21,000 or so clones, 65% to 90% of which are singletons, and about 4% rests with the top ten. Sequenced: peripheral blood. The receptor source for this set is a man aged 45 to 65 with active COVID-19. The CDR3 runs from the conserved cysteine through the conserved F or W. A clone size is listed for some rows: how often the clone was seen (once, few, many), or a class if it is expanded.

v_call clone_size cdr3_length cdr3_aa
TRBV9 . 16 CASSVARLPGTDTQYF
TRBV7-9 once 13 CASSADGGQPQHF
TRBV7-9 . 10 CASSGDRLDF
TRBV19 few 16 CASSKRGSGNSYEQYF
TRBV6-2/TRBV6-3 . 14 CASSYSRGDGEQFF
TRBV7-9 . 14 CASSIGQGTDTQYF
TRBV2 once 12 CASSEARETQYF
TRBV12-3/TRBV12-4 few 12 CASRFRGYEQYF
TRBV7-9 . 15 CASSPPGGGNEKLFF
TRBV18 . 17 CASSPPQGDRGAYEQYF
TRBV18 . 12 CASLDSGNTIYF
TRBV9 . 15 CASSPGTTNTGELFF